This T cell receptor (beta chain) was recovered during a study of fetal regulatory T cell absence and autoimmunity. The germline V and J ends were trimmed by 4 bases and 4 bases, with 10 bases remaining between them. Germline-derived CDR1 and CDR2 are LNHDA and SQIVND (reference sequence). This CDR3 comprises 13 residues. About this clone: The target antigen is unknown.

Study results and limitations: Oligoclonal TCR enrichment in pancreas over cord blood reached over 100-fold for some clones.

The assay was run at survey level. TCRdb keeps only in-frame clones here, not all; method: immunoSEQ multiplex PCR. The table lists 95,000 or so clones, 72% of them singletons. This clonotype was sampled from a male donor with IPEX syndrome. Sample: pancreas tissue. V usage is TRBV19 and J usage is TRBJ1-1; D unresolved. This chain's CDR3 is CASSTSIATEAFF. In DNA form, the CDR3 reads TGTGCCAGTAGTACTTCCATAGCCACTGAAGCTTTCTTT.